These T cell receptor beta chains were read from a single sample in a study of cytomegalovirus exposure and HLA in healthy donors. The table came from immunoSEQ multiplex PCR; TCRdb's copy has only in-frame clones and leaves some out. This table has about 230,000 clones, 82% appearing once. Sequenced input: PBMCs. The receptors were sampled from a woman aged 40 to 55 in good health and CMV-seronegative. Both conserved end residues are part of each CDR3. The D gene is left open where the match is weak. Rows may omit the clone size; those that give it use once, few, many or a size class.

d_call: TRBD2; v_call: TRBV28; j_call: TRBJ2-3; clone_size: NA; cdr3_nt: TGTGCCAGCAGTCCCGCTCTAGCGGGGTCCGATACGCAGTATTTT; cdr3_aa: CASSPALAGSDTQYF
d_call: NA; v_call: TRBV6-5; j_call: TRBJ1-2; clone_size: NA; cdr3_nt: TGTGCCAGCAGTCCTCCGGGAGGGTTTAATGGCTACACCTTC; cdr3_aa: CASSPPGGFNGYTF
d_call: NA; v_call: TRBV9; j_call: TRBJ1-2; clone_size: NA; cdr3_nt: TGTGCCAGCAGCGTAGACCCGGGGAACTATGGCTACACCTTC; cdr3_aa: CASSVDPGNYGYTF
d_call: NA; v_call: TRBV7-2; j_call: TRBJ1-4; clone_size: once; cdr3_nt: TGTGCCAGCAGCCGGCGCCAGGGTGTAGGTGAAAAACTGTTTTTT; cdr3_aa: CASSRRQGVGEKLFF
d_call: NA; v_call: TRBV7-2; j_call: TRBJ1-5; clone_size: NA; cdr3_nt: TGTGCCAGCAGCCCCAATCCCAGGGGCTTAAATCAGCCCCAGCATTTT; cdr3_aa: CASSPNPRGLNQPQHF
d_call: NA; v_call: TRBV9; j_call: TRBJ2-6; clone_size: NA; cdr3_nt: TGTGCCAGCAGCCCCCCTGGGCAGGGCAGCTCTGGGGCCAACGTCCTGACTTTC; cdr3_aa: CASSPPGQGSSGANVLTF
d_call: TRBD1; v_call: TRBV19; j_call: TRBJ2-5; clone_size: once; cdr3_nt: TGTGCCAGTTCGACAGGGCAAGAGACCCAGTACTTC; cdr3_aa: CASSTGQETQYF
d_call: NA; v_call: TRBV4-1; j_call: TRBJ2-1; clone_size: once; cdr3_nt: TGCGCCAGCAGCCAAGACAAGGGACTCGGCTTCTACAATGAGCAGTTCTTC; cdr3_aa: CASSQDKGLGFYNEQFF
d_call: TRBD1; v_call: TRBV5-6; j_call: TRBJ1-1; clone_size: NA; cdr3_nt: TGTGCCAGCAGACCCGGACTAATACAGGGGGCTACTGAAGCTTTCTTT; cdr3_aa: CASRPGLIQGATEAFF
d_call: NA; v_call: TRBV5-4; j_call: TRBJ1-1; clone_size: NA; cdr3_nt: TGTGCCAGCAGCGCAGTGGCCCAGGGGAACACTGAAGCTTTCTTT; cdr3_aa: CASSAVAQGNTEAFF
d_call: NA; v_call: TRBV5-6; j_call: TRBJ1-6; clone_size: NA; cdr3_nt: TGTGCCAGCAGCCGTTGGTATAGTAATTCACCCCTCCACTTT; cdr3_aa: CASSRWYSNSPLHF
d_call: NA; v_call: TRBV30; j_call: TRBJ1-2; clone_size: NA; cdr3_nt: TGTGCCTGCCTCGGACAAAATGGCTACACCTTC; cdr3_aa: CACLGQNGYTF
d_call: NA; v_call: TRBV30; j_call: TRBJ1-1; clone_size: few; cdr3_nt: TGTGCCTGGAGTGTATTCAGGAACACTGAAGCTTTCTTT; cdr3_aa: CAWSVFRNTEAFF
d_call: TRBD2; v_call: TRBV27; j_call: TRBJ2-3; clone_size: NA; cdr3_nt: TGTGCCAGCAGTTTCGGTAGCGGGGCAGATACGCAGTATTTT; cdr3_aa: CASSFGSGADTQYF
d_call: NA; v_call: TRBV30; j_call: TRBJ2-7; clone_size: NA; cdr3_nt: TGTGCCTGGAGTGTAGGACTCTCCTACGAGCAGTACTTC; cdr3_aa: CAWSVGLSYEQYF
d_call: TRBD1; v_call: TRBV7-2; j_call: TRBJ1-4; clone_size: NA; cdr3_nt: TGTGCCAGCAGCCCGGGACAGGGGTATGAAAAACTGTTTTTT; cdr3_aa: CASSPGQGYEKLFF
d_call: NA; v_call: TRBV5-8; j_call: TRBJ1-5; clone_size: NA; cdr3_nt: TGTGCCAGCAGTTTCATAGGACTGTCAGCTCAGCCCCAGCATTTT; cdr3_aa: CASSFIGLSAQPQHF